These 9 T cell receptor beta chains originate from one sample sequenced in a study of shared clonotypes between healthy human individuals. The data were produced by immunoSEQ multiplex PCR, yet TCRdb's version contains in-frame clones alone and is incomplete. The table includes about 2 million clones, 85% to 95% detected once. Sequenced: naive CD4+ T cells sorted from blood. The subset is: CD45RA+ positively selected. The source is a young man in good health.

The chain links TRBV7-9 to TRBJ1-5; D is unresolved. The germline V gene encodes CDR1 SEHNR and CDR2 FQNEAQ (reference sequence). The CDR3 is 15 amino acids. Trimming took off 1 base at V and 0 bases at J, with 7 bases between the two ends. The CDR3 region has the DNA TGTGCCAGCAGCTTAGGACAAATTAGCAATCAGCCCCAGCATTTT. Translating it yields CASSLGQISNQPQHF.

V usage is TRBV28 and J usage is TRBJ2-7, with a possible D match to TRBD1 (7 bases). The CDR3 extends over 13 amino acids. V shed 6 bases and J shed 3 bases, with 12 bases lying between them. In germline, CDR1 is MDHEN, CDR2 SYDVKM. CDR3 amino acids: CASRAGQSYEQYF. The DNA for the CDR3 is TGTGCCAGCAGGGCGGGACAGAGCTACGAGCAGTACTTC.

This chain's CDR3 is CASSSPAGVANYGYTF. The CDR3 DNA reads TGTGCCAGCAGTTCGCCAGCCGGGGTAGCTAACTATGGCTACACCTTC. The V gene is TRBV28, the J gene TRBJ1-2; D gene unclear. V lost 4 bases and J lost 0, with 15 bases in between. CDR3 length: 16 residues. In germline, CDR1 is MDHEN, CDR2 SYDVKM.

V usage is TRBV5-1 and J usage is TRBJ2-2, with 7 bases lining up with TRBD1. CDR1 is SGHRS and CDR2 is YFSETQ in the germline V gene. V was pared by 3 bases and J by 5 bases, with 13 bases of the junction left unmatched. The CDR3 length is 17 residues. The CDR3 DNA reads as TGCGCCAGCAGCTCACCCAGGGACAGCCCGCGGACCGGGGAGCTGTTTTTT. Protein sequence: CASSSPRDSPRTGELFF.

The chain carries TRBV6-1 and TRBJ2-3; D call uncertain. The germline V gene encodes CDR1 MNHNS and CDR2 SASEGT. V dropped 6 bases and J dropped 6 bases, with 7 bases sitting between them. The CDR3 has 11 amino acids. This CDR3 is CASRQRDTQYF. The CDR3 DNA reads TGTGCCAGCAGGCAACGGGATACGCAGTATTTT.

The chain couples TRBV25-1 to TRBJ2-1; TRBD2 agrees at 12 bases. The CDR3 is 17 amino acids. CDR1 is MGHDK, CDR2 SYGVNS, per germline. The V segment lost 4 bases and the J segment 7 bases; nucleotides outside the gene matches: 11. The CDR3 loop is CASSVWWASGRVNEQFF. CDR3 nucleotides: TGTGCCAGCAGTGTGTGGTGGGCTAGCGGGAGGGTGAATGAGCAGTTCTTC.

The chain uses TRBV18 and TRBJ2-7, with D unresolved. This CDR3 is built from 15 residues. V was clipped by 3 bases and J by 2 bases, with 14 bases between them. The germline V gene encodes CDR1 KGHSH and CDR2 LQKENI. The CDR3 DNA follows: TGTGCCAGCTCACCCATACCGGACGGAGCCTACGAGCAGTACTTC. The encoded protein is CASSPIPDGAYEQYF.

This clone was seen more than once but under ten times. V and J are TRBV16 and TRBJ1-6; D perhaps matches TRBD1 (5 bases). The CDR3 extends over 14 amino acids. Germline V gives CDR1 KGHSY, CDR2 FQNENV. With 4 bases removed from V and 11 bases from J, the gap between germline ends came to 15 bases. Here the CDR3 reads CASSPNRLLPPLHF. The CDR3 coding sequence is TGTGCCAGCAGCCCTAACAGGCTTTTGCCACCCCTCCACTTT.

The rearrangement joins TRBV2 to TRBJ1-2; D not resolved. Trimming cost V 5 bases and J 4 bases, with 8 bases left between them. CDR3 length equals 12 residues. CDR1 is SNHLY and CDR2 is FYNNEI in the germline V gene. CDR3 region: CASSPERYGYTF. CDR3 DNA: TGTGCCAGCAGTCCGGAGCGCTATGGCTACACCTTC.